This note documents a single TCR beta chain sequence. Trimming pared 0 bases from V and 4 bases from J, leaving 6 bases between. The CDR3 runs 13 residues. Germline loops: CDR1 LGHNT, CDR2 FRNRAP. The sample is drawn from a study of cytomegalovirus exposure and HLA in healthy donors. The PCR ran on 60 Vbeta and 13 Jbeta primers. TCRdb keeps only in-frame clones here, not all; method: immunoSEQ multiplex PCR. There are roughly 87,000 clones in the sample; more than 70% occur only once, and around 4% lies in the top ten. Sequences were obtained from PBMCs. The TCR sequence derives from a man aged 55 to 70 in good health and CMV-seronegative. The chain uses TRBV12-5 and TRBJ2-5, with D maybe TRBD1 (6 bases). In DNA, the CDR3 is TGTGCTAGTGGTTTGGTACAGGGAGAGACCCAGTACTTC. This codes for CASGLVQGETQYF.